These T cell receptor beta chains were read from a single sample in a study of control samples from healthy donors and cancer patients. Generated by immunoSEQ multiplex PCR, the TCRdb table keeps only in-frame clones and is missing some. Among 120,000 or so clones listed, 90% to 95% were seen once. Source material: blood. The receptors here all came from a woman between 18 and 30 years old in good health. Both conserved end residues are part of each CDR3. The D gene is left open where the match is weak. Size values are once, few and many counts, or a class for expanded clones, and some rows have none.

>12|TRBD1|NA|TRBV7-2|TRBJ2-7
CASSFTGVEQYF
TGTGCCAGCAGCTTTACAGGGGTGGAGCAGTACTTC
>16|TRBD1|once|TRBV19|TRBJ1-5
CASSILRTGSNQPQHF
TGTGCCAGTAGTATCCTTCGGACAGGGAGCAATCAGCCCCAGCATTTT
>15|NA|NA|TRBV28|TRBJ1-6
CASSSLRTVNSPLHF
TGTGCCAGCAGTTCTCTTAGGACAGTTAATTCACCCCTCCACTTT
>16|NA|NA|TRBV2|TRBJ1-3
CASLTPGTSSGNTIYF
TGTGCCAGCCTGACCCCAGGGACAAGCTCTGGAAACACCATATATTTT
>15|TRBD1|NA|TRBV7-2|TRBJ1-6
CASSSFGQGNSPLHF
TGTGCCAGCAGCTCGTTTGGACAGGGTAATTCACCCCTCCACTTT
>15|NA|NA|TRBV5-1|TRBJ2-7
CASSLAWTRTYEQYF
TGCGCCAGCAGCTTGGCCTGGACTCGAACCTACGAGCAGTACTTC
>14|TRBD1|once|TRBV2|TRBJ1-2
CASRATGSGYGYTF
TGTGCCAGCAGGGCGACAGGGTCTGGGTATGGCTACACCTTC
>15|TRBD1|NA|TRBV2|TRBJ1-5
CASSRDRGSNQPQHF
TGTGCCAGCAGTCGGGACAGGGGTTCCAATCAGCCCCAGCATTTT
>15|NA|NA|TRBV4-3|TRBJ2-7
CASSQGAGQYYEQYF
TGCGCCAGCAGCCAAGGTGCAGGTCAATACTACGAGCAGTACTTC
>13|TRBD2|NA|TRBV2|TRBJ2-3
CASRRTSGNTQYF
TGTGCCAGCAGGCGAACTAGCGGGAATACGCAGTATTTT
>12|NA|NA|TRBV2|TRBJ2-5
CASSDLQETQYF
TGTGCCAGCAGTGACCTGCAAGAGACCCAGTACTTC
>14|NA|NA|TRBV4-2|TRBJ1-2
CASSQGTNLYGYTF
TGTGCCAGCAGCCAAGGTACTAATCTCTATGGCTACACCTTC
>14|TRBD2|NA|TRBV7-8|TRBJ2-7
CASSLIGLAGKLYF
TGTGCCAGCAGCTTAATCGGACTAGCGGGGAAATTGTACTTC
>18|TRBD2|NA|TRBV6-1|TRBJ2-3
CASSEDPLLAGGPDTQYF
TGTGCCAGCAGTGAGGACCCATTACTAGCGGGGGGGCCCGATACGCAGTATTTT
>16|NA|NA|TRBV29-1|TRBJ1-1
CSVEMWQGKEGTEAFF
TGCAGCGTTGAAATGTGGCAGGGTAAAGAGGGCACTGAAGCTTTCTTT
>16|TRBD2|NA|TRBV19|TRBJ2-3
CASSLSSGGGRNTQYF
TGTGCCAGTAGTTTGTCCTCGGGAGGGGGTCGAAATACGCAGTATTTT
>14|TRBD1|NA|TRBV30|TRBJ2-3
CAWSLGQGTDTQYF
TGTGCCTGGAGTCTCGGACAGGGGACAGATACGCAGTATTTT
>13|NA|NA|TRBV6-9|TRBJ1-3
CASIRFMGNTIYF
TGTGCCAGCATAAGGTTCATGGGAAACACCATATATTTT
>16|TRBD1|NA|TRBV19|TRBJ2-3
CASSTKGQGSTDTQYF
TGTGCCAGTAGCACCAAGGGACAGGGAAGCACAGATACGCAGTATTTT
>14|NA|NA|TRBV7-2|TRBJ1-2
CASSLAVSPYGYTF
TGTGCCAGCAGCTTAGCGGTCAGCCCCTATGGCTACACCTTC
>17|NA|NA|TRBV4-3|TRBJ2-1
CASSQVTARDSYNEQFF
TGCGCCAGCAGCCAAGTTACAGCACGGGACTCCTACAATGAGCAGTTCTTC
>14|TRBD1|few|TRBV7-9|TRBJ1-2
CASSSGQGGKGYTF
TGTGCCAGCAGTTCCGGACAGGGAGGGAAGGGCTACACCTTC
>16|NA|medium-sized|TRBV4-1|TRBJ2-3
CASSQVEGIGTDTQYF
TGCGCCAGCAGCCAAGTCGAGGGGATAGGCACAGATACGCAGTATTTT
>16|TRBD2|once|TRBV28|TRBJ2-3
CASSLRGLAGADTQYF
TGTGCCAGCAGTCTACGGGGACTAGCGGGAGCAGATACGCAGTATTTT
>16|TRBD2|few|TRBV7-2|TRBJ2-7
CASSSGQGLARGEQYF
TGTGCCAGCAGCTCGGGGCAGGGACTAGCCCGTGGAGAGCAGTACTTC